This TCR beta chain was sequenced in a study of T cells after yellow fever vaccination. General observations from the study: At around 95% for CD4 and around 91% for CD8, most primary-vaccination clones showed up again after the booster. Repertoires sorted by FACS could include abundant clonotypes that are contaminants from the bulk population. CD4 and CD8 compartments shared a small share of clonotypes, likely from convergent recombination.

As TCR cDNA was made by 5'RACE template switching, a universal primer site and UMIs were added. TCRdb re-derived calls from the 5' RACE reads in MiXCR, one entry per CDR3 protein. The data show a few hundred thousand distinct CDR3 sequences, around 7% seen once. This clonotype was observed a handful of times. Its matching antigen is unknown. CDR3 length equals 18 residues. Germline trimming cut 5 bases from V and 1 base from J; bases unmatched to any gene: 17. CDR1 is SGHVS, CDR2 FQNEAQ, per germline. The chain uses TRBV7-8 and TRBJ2-7; 7 bases map to TRBD2. This receptor was identified in a man aged 25-45 years who received the YFV17D yellow fever vaccine. Source: CD4+ T cells sorted from PBMCs, taken 15 days after the yellow fever booster vaccination. The CDR3 DNA is TGTGCCAGCAGCCATTTTGCCCCTCTAGCGGAAGGTTCCTACGAGCAGTACTTC. Translated, it gives CASSHFAPLAEGSYEQYF.